A single sample gave rise to the 18 T cell receptor beta chains below, sequenced in a study of blood T cells in healthy people across ages. Alongside a J-beta primer mix, a sample-barcoded 5' primer served in a second PCR lasting roughly 6 to 11 cycles. MiXCR, run by TCRdb on the 5' RACE reads, gives a single entry per CDR3 protein. The table lists about 580,000 distinct CDR3 sequences, roughly 43% of them singletons, with roughly 25% in the top ten. The sample taken for sequencing was blood. These receptors were obtained from a man older than 75 in good health.

This clonotype appeared a few times. The chain carries TRBV2 and TRBJ2-4, with 8 positions matching TRBD2. Germline loops: CDR1 SNHLY, CDR2 FYNNEI. V dropped 5 bases and J dropped 7; count of bases not matched to a gene: 22. The CDR3 sequence is 19 residues long. Here the CDR3 reads CASSPPPIGGVLVSNIQYF. In DNA form, the CDR3 reads TGTGCCAGCAGTCCACCTCCCATCGGGGGGGTATTGGTATCGAACATTCAGTACTTC.

V is TRBV20-1 and J is TRBJ2-7, with D uncertain. The germline V gene encodes CDR1 DFQATT and CDR2 SNEGSKA (reference sequence). V was cut by 0 bases and J by 2 bases, with 11 bases left in between. The CDR3 runs 14 residues. The DNA for the CDR3 is TGCAGTGCTAGAGATCCTGTGGGTACCTACGAGCAGTACTTC. Protein: CSARDPVGTYEQYF.

The rearrangement joins TRBV10-3 to TRBJ2-1, with D perhaps matching TRBD1 (7 bases). Trimming removed 5 bases from V and 4 bases from J, with 15 bases in between. The CDR3 is 15 amino acids. Germline V gene sequence: CDR1 ENHRY, CDR2 SYGVKD. CDR3 bases: TGTGCCATCAGTCCGGGGGACAGCATATACAATGAGCAGTTCTTC. As protein: CAISPGDSIYNEQFF.

This sequence joins TRBV29-1 and TRBJ1-5; 8 nucleotides align to TRBD1. Trimming cost V 7 bases and J 4 bases; bases outside gene matches: 9. This CDR3 is built from 14 residues. Per germline, CDR1 SQVTM and CDR2 ANQGSEA. CDR3 DNA sequence: TGCAGCGCACAAACAGGGGGACTAAATCAGCCCCAGCATTTT. This codes for CSAQTGGLNQPQHF.

The sample holds a few counts of this clonotype. This chain uses TRBV6-5 with TRBJ2-7; TRBD2 is a possible D gene (6 bases). The V gene lost 0 bases and the J gene lost 6 bases, with 18 bases spanning the gap. Per the germline V gene, CDR1 is MNHEY and CDR2 is SVGAGI. The CDR3 extends over 16 amino acids. CDR3 DNA: TGTGCCAGCAGTTACTCGAAGGTAGCGGAATCTCTCGAGCAGTACTTC. Residues: CASSYSKVAESLEQYF.

The chain carries TRBV7-9 and TRBJ2-5, with D perhaps TRBD2 (6 bases). Between the trimmed V and J ends, which lost 2 bases and 4 bases, there was a span of 17 bases. The CDR3 is made up of 16 amino acids. The germline V gene encodes CDR1 SEHNR and CDR2 FQNEAQ (reference sequence). CDR3 in DNA: TGTGCCAGCAGCTTAATACGGGGAGGTAGAGGAGAGACCCAGTACTTC. Its protein product is CASSLIRGGRGETQYF.

The rearrangement joins TRBV12-3 or TRBV12-4 to TRBJ2-1; 9 positions agree with TRBD1. CDR3 length equals 15 residues. The J segment lost 3 bases and the V segment lost 2 bases, leaving 2 bases of the junction unmatched. CDR3 sequence: CASSLTGGIYNEQFF. The CDR3, as DNA: TGTGCCAGCAGTTTAACAGGGGGCATCTACAATGAGCAGTTCTTC.

This chain connects TRBV4-3 to TRBJ1-1, with no clear D. The germline V gene has CDR1 LGHNA and CDR2 YSLEER. V lost 1 base and J lost 0, with 9 bases in between. CDR3 size: 15 residues. For the CDR3, the DNA is TGCGCCAGCAGCCAAGCCCCCCGGATGAACACTGAAGCTTTCTTT. It specifies CASSQAPRMNTEAFF.

V and J are TRBV19 and TRBJ2-7; 10 nucleotides line up with TRBD1. From germline, CDR1 is LNHDA and CDR2 SQIVND (reference sequence). This CDR3 is 14 amino acids long. V gave up 8 bases and J gave up 2 bases; unmatched junction bases: 6. This chain's CDR3 is CASLRDRGTYEQYF. The CDR3 region has the DNA TGTGCCAGTCTCCGGGACAGGGGTACCTACGAGCAGTACTTC.

This chain joins TRBV20-1 and TRBJ1-2; possibly TRBD1 for D (6 bases). The CDR3 is 13 amino acids. The germline V and J ends were trimmed by 3 bases and 4 bases, with 12 bases remaining between them. Germline assignment: CDR1 DFQATT and CDR2 SNEGSKA (reference sequence). The CDR3 nucleotides are TGCAGTGCTAGGTCAGGGGATGGCTATGGCTACACCTTC. Protein product: CSARSGDGYGYTF.

This clonotype was counted only a few times. The chain couples TRBV20-1 to TRBJ1-1, with unresolved D. CDR3 size: 14 residues. Germline V CDR1 and CDR2: DFQATT, SNEGSKA (reference sequence). V lost 6 bases and J 2 bases, leaving 16 bases between the germline ends. The chain's CDR3 is CSAAAGGRNTEAFF. The CDR3, as DNA: TGCAGTGCCGCTGCGGGAGGGCGAAACACTGAAGCTTTCTTT.

The rearrangement links TRBV29-1 to TRBJ2-1; no firm D call. Trimming took 2 bases from V and 2 from J, leaving 7 bases between them. The CDR3 runs to 13 residues. CDR1 and CDR2 (germline): SQVTM, ANQGSEA. CDR3 nucleotide sequence: TGCAGCGTTGAACGGAGCCCCTACAATGAGCAGTTCTTC. Translating gives CSVERSPYNEQFF.

This sequence joins TRBV4-3 and TRBJ2-7; TRBD1 matches 7 bases. Trimming took 4 bases from V and 6 from J; bases not matched to a gene: 6. CDR1 and CDR2 (germline): LGHNA, YSLEER. The CDR3 runs 13 residues. The CDR3 coding sequence is TGCGCCAGCAGCCCGAACAGGGGTTCCGAGCAGTACTTC. Translating it yields CASSPNRGSEQYF.

This CDR3 is CSARVPGGYTF. Written as DNA, the CDR3 is TGCAGTGCTAGGGTCCCAGGGGGCTACACCTTC. This sequence joins TRBV20-1 and TRBJ1-2; a weak D match, TRBD1 (5 bases). Germline V gene sequence: CDR1 DFQATT, CDR2 SNEGSKA (reference sequence). Trimming took 3 bases from V and 8 from J, leaving 10 bases between them. The CDR3 totals 11 residues.

A remark on this clonotype: Germline and junction disagree at one end, which may indicate a read error. The chain couples TRBV9 to TRBJ2-4; TRBD1 aligns across 7 bases. Per germline, CDR1 SGDLS and CDR2 YYNGEE. CDR3 length: 16 residues. For the CDR3, the DNA is TGTGCCAGCAGCGCTAGGGTCGGGACAGCCCAAAACATTCAGTACTTC. Amino acid sequence: CASSARVGTAQNIQYF.

The chain combines TRBV4-1 with TRBJ1-6; no reliable D call. This CDR3 is 14 amino acids long. The ends were cut back, 6 bases at V and 8 bases at J, with 14 bases in the middle. From germline, CDR1 is MGHRA and CDR2 YSYEKL. CDR3 sequence reads: CASRPTGMDSPLHF. The CDR3 nucleotides are TGCGCCAGCAGACCTACGGGAATGGATTCACCCCTCCACTTT.

The chain carries TRBV5-1 and TRBJ2-1; TRBD2 aligns across 10 bases. The CDR3 is 15 residues long. The junction had 7 bases not matched to a gene; V was cut back by 0 bases and J by 10 bases. The germline V gene has CDR1 SGHRS and CDR2 YFSETQ. This CDR3 is CASSLGLAGVCEQFF. The DNA for the CDR3 is TGCGCCAGCAGCTTGGGTCTAGCGGGAGTATGCGAGCAGTTCTTC.

This chain's CDR3 is CASSLTSGPSYVQYF. CDR3 DNA: TGTGCCAGCAGCTTGACTAGCGGGCCTTCCTACGTGCAGTACTTC. This chain connects TRBV5-4 to TRBJ2-5, with 9 bases fitting TRBD2. Germline values: CDR1 SGHNT, CDR2 YYREEE (reference sequence). The junction had 12 bases not matched to a gene; V was cut back by 1 base and J by 11 bases. This CDR3 has 15 amino acids.